Listed below are T cell receptor beta chains from one sample, sequenced in a study of human T cells and chemical hapten exposure. TCRdb re-called the RACE reads through MiXCR, storing one row per CDR3 protein. The sample contains approximately 38,000 distinct CDR3 sequences, about 11% of which appear only once. The sequencing here drew on whole blood, taken in connection with sensitization to the hapten diphenylcyclopropenone (DPC). These receptors were obtained from a man aged 25-45 years with alopecia areata. Some clones in this sample may be carry-over from other donors' samples. Each CDR3 is given with its conserved first and last residue. A D gene is named only where the DNA matches it firmly. A clone size is listed for some rows: how often the clone was seen (once, few, many), or a class if it is expanded.

TRBV20-1	TRBD1	TRBJ1-6	.	TGCAGTGCTAGAATCGACAGGGGAAATTCACCCCTCCACTTT	CSARIDRGNSPLHF
TRBV7-2	.	TRBJ2-3	many	TGTGCCAGCAGCTTAGCCCGCGGATTCACAGATACGCAGTATTTT	CASSLARGFTDTQYF
TRBV12-3/TRBV12-4	.	TRBJ1-2	few	TGTGCCAGCAGTTATCCGGGCTATGGCTACACCTTC	CASSYPGYGYTF
TRBV20-1	TRBD1	TRBJ1-2	.	TGCAGTGCTAGCGGACAGGCCCCCTATGGCTACACCTTC	CSASGQAPYGYTF
TRBV20-1	.	TRBJ1-6	few	TGCAGTGCTAAGGCAGGGTCTACTATTTCCCTCCACTTT	CSAKAGSTISLHF
TRBV2	.	TRBJ1-1	many	TGTGCCAGCATGTATACGTTAGCTTTCTTT	CASMYTLAFF
TRBV11-2	.	TRBJ2-1	many	TGTGCCAGCAGCCGGGAGTGGGGGAAGGACAATGAGCAGTTCTTC	CASSREWGKDNEQFF
TRBV28	.	TRBJ2-5	many	TGTGCCAGCAGTTTCGACCGCACCCGGGAGACCCAGTACTTC	CASSFDRTRETQYF
TRBV3-1	.	TRBJ2-3	.	TGTGCCAGCAGCGGTGGGAGCAGAGATACGCAGTATTTT	CASSGGSRDTQYF
TRBV6-2/TRBV6-3	TRBD1	TRBJ2-1	many	TGTGCCAGCAGTTACGTGCCATCGACAGGGGAGCAGTTCTTC	CASSYVPSTGEQFF
TRBV12-3/TRBV12-4	TRBD2	TRBJ2-7	.	TGTGCCAGCACCTTGGGCGGGAGGACCCCCTCCTACGAGCAGTACTTC	CASTLGGRTPSYEQYF
TRBV29-1	.	TRBJ1-1	.	TGCAGCGTTGATCCGGGCAACACTGAAGCTTTCTTT	CSVDPGNTEAFF
TRBV24-1	.	TRBJ2-5	few	TGTGCCACCAGTGATCCGGGACACCCTGAGACCCAGTACTTC	CATSDPGHPETQYF